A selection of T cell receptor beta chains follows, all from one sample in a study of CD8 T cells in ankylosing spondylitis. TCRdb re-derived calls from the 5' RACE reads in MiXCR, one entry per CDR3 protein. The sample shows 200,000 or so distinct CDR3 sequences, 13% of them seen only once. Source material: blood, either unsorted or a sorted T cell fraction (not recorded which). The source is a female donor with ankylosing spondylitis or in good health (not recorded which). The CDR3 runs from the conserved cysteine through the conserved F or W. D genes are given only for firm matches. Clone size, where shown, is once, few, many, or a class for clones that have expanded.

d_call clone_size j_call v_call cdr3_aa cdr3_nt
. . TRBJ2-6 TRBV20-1 CSAIQGSPGGANVLTF TGCAGTGCTATCCAGGGGAGCCCCGGAGGGGCCAACGTCCTGACTTTC
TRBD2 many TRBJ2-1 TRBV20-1 CSARVGGRDHEQFF TGCAGTGCTAGAGTGGGCGGGAGGGACCATGAGCAGTTCTTC
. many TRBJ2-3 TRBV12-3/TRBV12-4 CASSYTSTDTQYF TGTGCCAGCAGTTACACTAGCACAGATACGCAGTATTTT
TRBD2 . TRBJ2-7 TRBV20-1 CSVSSGAFSYEQYF TGCAGTGTTAGTAGCGGGGCCTTCTCCTACGAGCAGTACTTC
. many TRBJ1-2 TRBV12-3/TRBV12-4 CASSPQLNYGYTF TGTGCCAGCAGTCCACAGCTAAACTATGGCTACACCTTC
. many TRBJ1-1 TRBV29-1 CSVDQITEAFF TGCAGCGTTGACCAGATCACTGAAGCTTTCTTT
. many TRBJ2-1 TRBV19 CASSISQGSPPNEQFF TGTGCCAGTAGTATATCCCAAGGTTCTCCCCCCAATGAGCAGTTCTTC
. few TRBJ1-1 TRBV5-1 CASSFGGGEAEAFF TGCGCCAGCAGCTTCGGGGGGGGAGAAGCTGAAGCTTTCTTT
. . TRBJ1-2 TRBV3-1 CAGSQDRINSYTF TGTGCCGGCAGCCAGGATCGGATAAACAGCTACACCTTC
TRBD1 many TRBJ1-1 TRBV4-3 CASSQEWTGALNTEAFF TGCGCCAGCAGCCAAGAGTGGACAGGGGCTCTGAACACTGAAGCTTTCTTT
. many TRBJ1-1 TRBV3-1 CASGGVSNTEAFF TGTGCCAGCGGAGGGGTCTCGAACACTGAAGCTTTCTTT
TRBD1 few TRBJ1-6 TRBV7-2 CASSLAPGQYSPLHF TGTGCCAGCAGCTTAGCACCGGGACAGTATTCACCCCTCCACTTT
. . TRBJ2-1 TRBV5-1 CASSFGGADEQFF TGCGCCAGCAGCTTCGGAGGGGCGGATGAGCAGTTCTTC
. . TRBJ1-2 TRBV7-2 CASSFTGGQGNYGYTF TGTGCCAGCAGCTTTACTGGGGGCCAAGGGAACTATGGCTACACCTTC
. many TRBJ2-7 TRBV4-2 CASSQDWVAPYEQYF TGTGCCAGCAGCCAAGATTGGGTCGCCCCCTACGAGCAGTACTTC
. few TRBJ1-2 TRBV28 CASTYDGNYGYTF TGTGCCAGCACCTACGACGGAAACTATGGCTACACCTTC
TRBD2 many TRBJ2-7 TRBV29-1 CSVEGPGRGNEQYF TGCAGCGTTGAGGGCCCCGGGAGGGGAAACGAGCAGTACTTC
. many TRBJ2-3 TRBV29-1 CSVGPESDTQYF TGCAGCGTTGGCCCCGAAAGCGATACGCAGTATTTT
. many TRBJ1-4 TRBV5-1 CASSLAGRREEKLFF TGCGCCAGCAGCTTGGCCGGGCGGAGGGAGGAAAAACTGTTTTTT
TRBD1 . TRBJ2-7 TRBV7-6 CASSPGGQGAREQYF TGTGCCAGCAGCCCAGGGGGACAGGGGGCGCGAGAGCAGTACTTC
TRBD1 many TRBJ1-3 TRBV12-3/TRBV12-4 CASRPYRGLAGNTIYF TGTGCCAGCAGGCCATACAGGGGTTTGGCGGGAAACACCATATATTTT
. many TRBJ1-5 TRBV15 CATSRDFSNQPQHF TGTGCCACCAGCAGAGATTTCAGCAATCAGCCCCAGCATTTT
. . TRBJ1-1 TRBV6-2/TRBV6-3 CASPSGPEAFF TGTGCCAGCCCTTCTGGTCCTGAAGCTTTCTTT
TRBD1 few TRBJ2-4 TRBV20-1 CSARRGRVAKNIQYF TGCAGTGCCCGCAGGGGGCGGGTCGCCAAAAACATTCAGTACTTC
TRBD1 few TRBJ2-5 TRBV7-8 CASSHPRQGALETQYF TGTGCCAGCAGCCATCCCCGGCAGGGGGCCTTGGAGACCCAGTACTTC
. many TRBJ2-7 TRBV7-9 CASSLGHGDYEQYF TGTGCCAGCAGCCTCGGACACGGGGACTACGAGCAGTACTTC
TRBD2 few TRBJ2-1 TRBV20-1 CCARDLAGGVPYEQFF TGCTGTGCTAGAGACCTAGCGGGAGGGGTCCCATATGAGCAGTTCTTC
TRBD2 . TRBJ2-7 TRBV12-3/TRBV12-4 CASTSGGRYEQYF TGTGCCAGCACCTCGGGCGGGAGGTATGAGCAGTACTTC
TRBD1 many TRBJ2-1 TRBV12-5 CASGETGGPNNEQFF TGTGCTAGTGGTGAAACAGGGGGCCCCAACAATGAGCAGTTCTTC
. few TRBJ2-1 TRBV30 CAWSVFLSPRADNEQFF TGTGCCTGGAGTGTTTTCCTCTCTCCACGAGCGGACAATGAGCAGTTCTTC
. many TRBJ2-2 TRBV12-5 CASSFGVSGELFF TGTGCTAGTTCATTTGGGGTGTCCGGGGAGCTGTTTTTT
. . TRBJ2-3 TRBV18 CASADQGHLPGNTDTQYF TGTGCCAGCGCAGACCAGGGGCATCTCCCTGGAAACACAGATACGCAGTATTTT
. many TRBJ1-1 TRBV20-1 CSARAAGGTEAFF TGCAGTGCCCGCGCGGCGGGCGGCACTGAAGCTTTCTTT
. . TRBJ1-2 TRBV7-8 CASSFISGDYGYTF TGTGCCAGCAGCTTTATATCAGGAGACTATGGCTACACCTTC
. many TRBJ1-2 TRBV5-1 CASSLDMASGGYTF TGCGCCAGCAGCTTGGATATGGCTTCAGGGGGCTACACCTTC
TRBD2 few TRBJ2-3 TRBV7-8 CASSSDGRLTDTQYF TGTGCCAGCAGCTCGGACGGGAGGTTGACAGATACGCAGTATTTT
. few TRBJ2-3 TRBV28 CASTWRGAHPSTDTQYF TGTGCCAGCACCTGGCGAGGGGCCCACCCTAGCACAGATACGCAGTATTTT
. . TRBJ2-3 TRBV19 CASSIWGSTDTQYF TGTGCCAGTAGTATCTGGGGGAGTACAGATACGCAGTATTTT
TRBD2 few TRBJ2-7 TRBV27 CASSPRPGLAGGNTYEQYF TGTGCCAGCAGTCCTCGACCGGGACTAGCGGGAGGCAATACCTACGAGCAGTACTTC
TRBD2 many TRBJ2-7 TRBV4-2 CASSQDTSGIAYEQYF TGTGCCAGCAGCCAAGATACTAGCGGGATCGCCTACGAGCAGTACTTC
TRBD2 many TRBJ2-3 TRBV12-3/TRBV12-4 CASTLWTSGSLDTQYF TGTGCCAGCACCTTATGGACTAGCGGGAGCTTAGATACGCAGTATTTT
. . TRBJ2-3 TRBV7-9 CATPKRGKIRTDTQYF TGTGCCACCCCTAAACGGGGTAAGATCCGAACAGATACGCAGTATTTT